These 19 T cell receptor beta chains were sequenced from one sample in a study of vaccination and CD4 T cells after COVID-19. The treatment is: roughly nine-day PBMC culture with coronavirus spike peptide pools or control peptides (ViraFEST assay). The study sequenced cultured CD4+ T cell DNA using the Oncomine TCR Beta short-read assay. A single record per CDR3 protein comes from TCRdb applying MiXCR to the PCR reads. The sample carries tens of thousands of distinct CDR3 sequences, 70% recorded once. These receptors have no identified antigens. Sequenced input: CD4+ T cells from blood, cultured in vitro. Every receptor here comes from a human donor who had recovered from COVID-19.

The CDR3 DNA reads as TGCAGTGCTAGTCGGGGACAGGGGACTGGGGAACGGGAAAAACTGTTTTTT. The encoded protein is CSASRGQGTGEREKLFF. The V gene is TRBV20-1, the J gene TRBJ1-4; 10 positions match TRBD1. Unmatched junction bases numbered 15, after V lost 3 bases and J lost 8 bases. Germline-derived CDR1 and CDR2 are DFQATT and SNEGSKA (reference sequence). This CDR3 has 17 residues.

The chain couples TRBV7-9 to TRBJ2-7; TRBD1 matches 8 bases. V trimming: 5 bases; J trimming: 2 bases; junction bases outside the gene matches: 11. Per germline, CDR1 SEHNR and CDR2 FQNEAQ (reference sequence). The CDR3 totals 16 residues. The CDR3 DNA reads as TGTGCCAGCAGCAGAACAAGGACAGGGTTAACCTACGAGCAGTACTTC. Translating it yields CASSRTRTGLTYEQYF.

This sequence joins TRBV28 and TRBJ1-5; perhaps TRBD1 as D (5 bases). The length of the CDR3 is 16 residues. Germline V gives CDR1 MDHEN, CDR2 SYDVKM. V lost 2 bases, J lost 11 bases, and 22 bases lay in between. As DNA, the CDR3 is TGTGCCAGCAGTTTAAATGTGGTGGCAGGGAAGAGATCCCAGCATTTT. As protein: CASSLNVVAGKRSQHF.

This clonotype was found once. The chain combines TRBV6-2 or TRBV6-3 with TRBJ1-2; tentative D call: TRBD1 (5 bases). The germline V gene encodes CDR1 MNHEY and CDR2 SVGEGT. The CDR3 totals 14 residues. With 5 bases removed from V and 6 bases from J, the gap between germline ends came to 16 bases. CDR3 DNA: TGTGCCAGCAGTCAGACAGAGGATGTGCATGGCTACACCTTC. The encoded protein is CASSQTEDVHGYTF.

Remarks on this clonotype: One end of the junction is discordant with germline, which a read error may explain. This chain uses TRBV6-1 with TRBJ1-2; the D gene is possibly TRBD1 (6 bases). This CDR3 has 14 amino acids. Germline V lookup: CDR1 MNHNS, CDR2 SASEGT. The CDR3 nucleotides read TGTGCCAGCAGTGAAGACCCTAACAGGGAGCACTACGCCTTC. This encodes CASSEDPNREHYAF.

The chain is built from TRBV28 and TRBJ1-6, with no clear D. Germline V gene data show CDR1 as MDHEN and CDR2 as SYDVKM. Between the trimmed V and J ends, which lost 2 bases and 4 bases, there was a span of 9 bases. CDR3 length equals 15 residues. The CDR3 bases are TGTGCCAGCAGTTTAGAGGCAGGTTATAATTCACCCCTCCACTTT. Translated: CASSLEAGYNSPLHF.

This clonotype turned up a few times. The CDR3 nucleotides are TGTGCCACCAGCATATCACCATTGAGCAATCAGCCCCAGCATTTT. This gives the protein CATSISPLSNQPQHF. This chain connects TRBV15 to TRBJ1-5; no reliable D call. The V and J ends lost 4 bases and 1 base respectively, with 11 bases between them. The germline CDR1 and CDR2 sequences are LNHNV and YYDKDF (reference sequence). CDR3 length: 15 residues.

This clonotype was counted a few times. The chain employs TRBV30 and TRBJ1-2, with 10 bases that match TRBD1. The CDR3 is 16 residues long. CDR1 and CDR2 from the germline V gene are GTSNPN and SVGIG (reference sequence). The V and J ends lost 0 bases and 5 bases, in that order; junction bases with no gene match: 9. For the CDR3, the DNA is TGTGCCTGGAGTGTTTCGATGACAGGGGGCTGGTATGGCTACACCTTC. Translating gives CAWSVSMTGGWYGYTF.

This chain links TRBV2 with TRBJ2-7, with D possibly being TRBD2 (7 bases). Germline lookup yields CDR1 SNHLY and CDR2 FYNNEI. Trimming pared 6 bases from V and 6 bases from J, leaving 15 bases between. The CDR3 runs to 13 residues. CDR3 in DNA: TGTGCCAGCAGAGTGGGGGGGCTCGGCGAGCAGTACTTC. Translating gives CASRVGGLGEQYF.

The V gene is TRBV2, the J gene TRBJ2-2; possibly TRBD1 for D (5 bases). Germline lookup yields CDR1 SNHLY and CDR2 FYNNEI. Deletions cut 7 bases from V and 1 base from J, with 16 bases between. The CDR3 consists of 16 residues. In DNA form, the CDR3 reads TGTGCCAGCATGGGGCAGACCAGATTGAACACCGGGGAGCTGTTTTTT. This sequence encodes CASMGQTRLNTGELFF.

A word on this clonotype: A junction end diverges from the germline sequence, so it may reflect a read error. J is TRBJ1-2 and V is TRBV20-1; D is uncertain. The CDR3 length is 11 residues. CDR1 is DFQATT and CDR2 is SNEGSKA in the germline V gene (reference sequence). CDR3 nucleotide sequence: TGCAGTGCGTTCATACCCTATGGCTACATCTTC. It codes for CSAFIPYGYIF.

This clonotype appeared a single time. The chain recombines TRBV20-1 with TRBJ2-3, with 7 bases identical to TRBD2. The CDR3 loop spans 14 amino acids. J gave up 5 bases and V 7 bases, and 12 bases lay outside the gene matches. CDR1 is DFQATT and CDR2 is SNEGSKA in the germline V gene (reference sequence). The CDR3: CSGTAGEGRDTQYF. For the CDR3, the DNA is TGCAGTGGTACGGCGGGAGAGGGTCGAGATACGCAGTATTTT.

A few counts support this clonotype. The J gene is TRBJ1-5, the V gene TRBV6-1; TRBD1 might be the D (5 bases). Germline assignment: CDR1 MNHNS and CDR2 SASEGT. V was clipped by 6 bases and J by 0 bases, with 15 bases between them. The CDR3 sequence is 16 residues long. CDR3 in DNA: TGTGCCAGCAGGGCTCTAGGGGTTTATAGCAATCAGCCCCAGCATTTT. Translation gives CASRALGVYSNQPQHF.

V and J are TRBV20-1 and TRBJ2-5; either TRBD1 or TRBD2 may fit D (6 bases each). The ends were cut back, 6 bases at V and 4 bases at J, with 18 bases in the middle. CDR3 length: 14 amino acids. In germline, CDR1 is DFQATT, CDR2 SNEGSKA (reference sequence). CDR3 residues: CSAAPQGRGETQYF. The DNA of the CDR3 is TGCAGTGCCGCCCCCCAGGGGCGGGGAGAGACCCAGTACTTC.

This clonotype was seen a handful of times. This chain's CDR3 is CATSSSKSGDAYNEQFF. Here the CDR3 DNA reads TGTGCCACCAGCAGTAGTAAATCAGGTGATGCCTACAATGAGCAGTTCTTC. The chain recombines TRBV15 with TRBJ2-1; D ambiguous. Trimming pared 3 bases from V and 2 bases from J, leaving 17 bases between. Germline CDR1 LNHNV, CDR2 YYDKDF (reference sequence). CDR3 length equals 17 residues.

In DNA, the CDR3 is TGTGCCAGCTCCCGTGGAGATACGCAGTATTTT. Its translation: CASSRGDTQYF. The rearrangement joins TRBV27 to TRBJ2-3; D is undetermined. The CDR3 loop spans 11 amino acids. V was shortened by 8 bases and J by 5 bases, with 8 bases between the two germline ends. CDR1 and CDR2 (germline): MNHEY, SMNVEV (reference sequence).

V usage is TRBV7-3 and J usage is TRBJ2-7, with no clear D. The CDR3 is 13 amino acids. Trimming removed 1 base at V and 6 bases at J, with 10 bases between. Germline V lookup: CDR1 SGHTA, CDR2 FQGTGA. The CDR3 region has the DNA TGTGCCAGCAGCTTAAACTGGGGAAGCGAGCAGTACTTC. Its translation: CASSLNWGSEQYF.

This clonotype occurred once. V is TRBV7-3 and J is TRBJ2-2; no firm D call. This CDR3 contains 16 residues. V shed 5 bases and J shed 0 bases, with 13 bases lying between them. Germline CDR1 and CDR2: SGHTA and FQGTGA. CDR3 DNA: TGTGCCAGCAGCGTTAGGGTGTCCCCGAACACCGGGGAGCTGTTTTTT. Protein: CASSVRVSPNTGELFF. The full variable domain, completed using reference TRBV7-3 and TRBJ2-2, is GAGVSQTPSNKVTEKGKYVELRCDPISGHTALYWYRQSLGQGPEFLIYFQGTGAADDSGLPNDRFFAVRPEGSVSTLKIQRTERGDSAVYLCASSVRVSPNTGELFFGEGSRLTVL.

This clonotype appeared a few times. V and J are TRBV30 and TRBJ1-5; 8 positions agree with TRBD1. Germline V gives CDR1 GTSNPN, CDR2 SVGIG (reference sequence). The CDR3 loop spans 15 amino acids. V shed 2 bases and J 5 bases; nucleotides not matched to a gene: 8. The CDR3 protein is CAWSLQTGDYQPQHF. In nucleotides, the CDR3 is TGTGCCTGGAGTCTCCAGACAGGGGATTATCAGCCCCAGCATTTT.